Below, one TCR beta chain is given with its context. Its antigen is still unknown. Within one base of it there is no much larger clone, and no base qualities were kept. The data were obtained in a study of blood T cell repertoires in COVID-19 (dated by TCRdb to the early 2020s). A note on the overall study: Collaborator samples came from the United States, Italy and Spain and covered acute and convalescent phases of COVID-19. The prospective study material was composed of cDNA or gDNA derived from T cells, B-cell-depleted T cells, or PBMCs. The samples were drawn from two sources: the first 160 participants of the ongoing ImmuneRACE study, and fewer than 1,500 subjects contributed by 6 global collaborators. Sample metadata almost always included a de-identified subject ID, COVID-19 status, age in years and sex. The repertoires were released in a freely available public database intended as a resource for research on the immune response to SARS-CoV-2. The dataset comprised deeply sampled blood TCRbeta repertoires from subjects exposed to, actively infected with, or recovered from COVID-19. Where available, HLA class I and class II types were obtained from metadata supplied by the sample provider rather than from assay-based typing.

Based on the germline V gene, the CDR1 and CDR2 sequences are KGHSH and LQKENI. V lost 1 base and J lost 0 bases; the stretch between them is 19 bases long. The CDR3 sequence holds 19 residues, the cysteine and phenylalanine included. The entry retains the CDR3 DNA only, 57 bases that are in frame from base 1. Collaborating institutions collected whole blood in K2EDTA tubes following their own protocols. For TCRbeta analysis, collaborators shipped samples as frozen whole blood, isolated PBMCs, or DNA extracted from either of those sample types. Study-level results and caveats: The amount of clinical and demographic metadata varied by source and participant and was provided uncurated.

TCRbeta CDR3 regions were amplified from genomic DNA using the immunoSEQ Assay, a bias-controlled multiplex PCR. The authors' analysis ran thus. Within the assay, amplification of reference gene primers was used to estimate how many nucleated cells each sample contained. To quantify the absolute abundance of each unique TCRbeta CDR3 rearrangement, sequence reads were collapsed and filtered. For each sample, productive Simpson clonality was calculated by taking the square root of Simpson's diversity index across productive rearrangements. In TCRdb, the immuneACCESS table is reduced to in-frame sequences with V and J assigned. These tables do not hold every clone; where another copy was compared, an unresolved V gene accounts for under half, and the others remain unexplained. V, J and clone size were drawn from that table, and D and trimming were deduced from the DNA. This sample holds about 210,000 clones; roughly 84% were observed only once. 9.7% of the sample goes to the ten largest clones.

The source of this sequence is a man aged 45-60 years with active or convalescent COVID-19. The sequenced sample consisted of peripheral blood. The chain is encoded by TRBV18 joined to TRBJ2-1; a tentative D match to TRBD2 spans 7 bases. The CDR3 region has the sequence CASSPRGTTGGLSYNEQFF. At the DNA level, the sequence is TGTGCCAGCTCACCACGCGGGACTACCGGGGGCCTCTCCTACAATGAGCAGTTCTTC.